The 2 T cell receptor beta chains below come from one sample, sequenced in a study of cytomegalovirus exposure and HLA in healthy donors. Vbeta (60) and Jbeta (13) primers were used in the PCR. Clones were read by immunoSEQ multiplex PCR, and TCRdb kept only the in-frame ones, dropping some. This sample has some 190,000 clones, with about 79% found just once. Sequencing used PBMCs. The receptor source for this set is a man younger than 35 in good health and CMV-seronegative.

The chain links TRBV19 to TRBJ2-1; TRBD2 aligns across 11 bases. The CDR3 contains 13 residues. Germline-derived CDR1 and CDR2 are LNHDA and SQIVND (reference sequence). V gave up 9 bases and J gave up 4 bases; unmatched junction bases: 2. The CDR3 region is CASRLAGYNEQFF. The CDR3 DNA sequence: TGTGCCAGCCGACTAGCGGGGTACAATGAGCAGTTCTTC.

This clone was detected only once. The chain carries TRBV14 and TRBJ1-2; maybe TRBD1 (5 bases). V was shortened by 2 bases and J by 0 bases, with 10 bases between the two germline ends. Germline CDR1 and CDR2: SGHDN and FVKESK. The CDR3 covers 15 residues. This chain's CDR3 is CASSQRPGSNYGYTF. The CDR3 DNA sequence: TGTGCCAGCAGCCAACGGCCAGGGTCTAACTATGGCTACACCTTC.